This T cell receptor (beta chain) derives from a study of T cell therapy after organ transplantation. Remarks on this clone: Its antigen is undetermined.

After approximately 4 hours of CMV peptide pool restimulation, IFN-gamma-secreting therapy product cells were captured with a secretion assay. Libraries were prepared by immunoSEQ multiplex PCR; TCRdb keeps only in-frame clonotypes and omits some of them. This sample has 150 to 200 clones, with approximately 52% found just once. The V segment lost 5 bases and the J segment 3 bases; nucleotides outside the gene matches: 6. The CDR3 sequence is 15 residues long. Germline CDR1 and CDR2: MDHEN and SYDVKM. Material: cultured CD8+ T cells. The chain combines TRBV28 with TRBJ2-1; 8 bases agree with TRBD2. This TCR derives from a human patient who had received a solid organ transplant and had CMV disease. Some T cells may have originated in the graft donor. The chain's CDR3 is CASSISGRVYNEQFF. In nucleotides, the CDR3 is TGTGCCAGCAGTATTTCCGGGAGGGTCTACAATGAGCAGTTCTTC.